This T cell receptor beta chain was found in a study of T-cell memory formation after mild COVID-19. Study-wide background: Clustering of TCRs was largely donor specific.

This CDR3 comprises 13 residues. The germline gives CDR1 SGHTA, CDR2 FQGNSA. V was shortened by 5 bases and J by 4 bases, with 9 bases between the two germline ends. The TCR alpha and TCR beta cDNA libraries, bearing sample barcodes and UMIs, were generated by 5'RACE using constant-segment primers. TCRdb ran MiXCR on the 5' RACE reads and lists one entry per CDR3 protein. Of approximately 430,000 distinct CDR3 sequences in the sample, around 22% were seen once. Study findings and constraints: The study found balanced CD4/CD8 in clones contracting day 15 to 85 and a CD4+ lean in later expanders. Unconfirmed was the SARS-CoV-2 specificity of second-wave clones that peaked on day 37.

This clonotype came up a few times. Its antigen is not identified. What was sequenced was PBMCs or a T cell subset sorted from them (not recorded which). J is TRBJ1-5 and V is TRBV7-2; D uncertain. The sequence was collected from an adult woman who had mild COVID-19 (a few samples of this study predate the infection). Cell type and time point are not known. The CDR3 loop reads CASSIQRNQPQHF. Here the CDR3 DNA reads TGTGCCAGCAGCATACAGCGAAATCAGCCCCAGCATTTT.